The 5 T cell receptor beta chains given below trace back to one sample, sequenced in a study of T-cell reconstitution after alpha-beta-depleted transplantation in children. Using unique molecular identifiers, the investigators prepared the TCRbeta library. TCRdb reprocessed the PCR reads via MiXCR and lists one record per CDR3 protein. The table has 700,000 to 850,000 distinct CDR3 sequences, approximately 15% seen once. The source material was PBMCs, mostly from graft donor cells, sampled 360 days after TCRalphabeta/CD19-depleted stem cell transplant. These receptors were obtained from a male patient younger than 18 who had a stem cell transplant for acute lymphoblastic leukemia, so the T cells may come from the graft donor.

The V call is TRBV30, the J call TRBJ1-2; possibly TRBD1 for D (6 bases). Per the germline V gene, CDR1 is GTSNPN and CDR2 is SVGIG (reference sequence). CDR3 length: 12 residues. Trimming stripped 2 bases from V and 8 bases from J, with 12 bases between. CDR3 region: CAWSTGARGYTF. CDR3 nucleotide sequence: TGTGCCTGGAGTACGGGGGCGAGGGGCTACACCTTC.

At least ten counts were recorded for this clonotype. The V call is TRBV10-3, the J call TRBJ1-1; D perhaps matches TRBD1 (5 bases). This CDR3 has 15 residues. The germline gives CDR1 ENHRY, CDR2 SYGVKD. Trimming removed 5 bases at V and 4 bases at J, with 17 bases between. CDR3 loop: CAISNTGSGATEAFF. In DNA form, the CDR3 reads TGTGCCATCAGTAATACCGGGAGTGGGGCCACTGAAGCTTTCTTT.

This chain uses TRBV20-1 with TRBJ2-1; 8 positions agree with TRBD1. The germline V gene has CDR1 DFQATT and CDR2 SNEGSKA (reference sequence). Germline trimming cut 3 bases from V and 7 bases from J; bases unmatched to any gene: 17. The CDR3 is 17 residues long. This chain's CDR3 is CSARWNKDRAVGNEQFF. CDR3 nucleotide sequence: TGCAGTGCTAGGTGGAATAAGGACAGGGCAGTTGGGAATGAGCAGTTCTTC.

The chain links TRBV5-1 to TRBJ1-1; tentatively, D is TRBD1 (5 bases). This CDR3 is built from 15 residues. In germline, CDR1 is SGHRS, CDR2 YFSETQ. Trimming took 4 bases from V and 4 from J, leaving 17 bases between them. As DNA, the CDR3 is TGCGCCAGCAGCCCGGACAAGGGTAAGGCCACTGAAGCTTTCTTT. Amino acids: CASSPDKGKATEAFF.

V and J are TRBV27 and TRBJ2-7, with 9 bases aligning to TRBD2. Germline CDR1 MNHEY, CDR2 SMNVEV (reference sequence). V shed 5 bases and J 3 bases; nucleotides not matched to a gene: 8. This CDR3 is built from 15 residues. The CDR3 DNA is TGTGCCAGCAGTCCCCGAGCGGGAGGAATCTACGAGCAGTACTTC. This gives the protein CASSPRAGGIYEQYF.